The 14 T cell receptor beta chains listed next were all sequenced from one sample in a study of a mutant IDH1 vaccine in newly diagnosed glioma. The time point: week 23, last vaccination. Doses comprised 300 ug of mutant IDH1 20-mer peptide each, plus topical imiquimod. The method was immunoSEQ multiplex PCR; TCRdb's version includes in-frame clones alone and lacks a portion of them. The sample shows tens of thousands of clones, about 80% of them seen only once. These receptors have no known antigen. The sequenced sample was PBMCs, obtained from a glioma patient whose treatment included an IDH1 peptide vaccine. These TCRs come from a man in his forties with glioma.

CDR3 sequence reads: CASSKAGGYYGYTF. CDR3 nucleotide sequence: TGCGCCAGTAGTAAGGCAGGGGGCTACTATGGCTACACCTTC. This sequence joins TRBV10-2 and TRBJ1-2, with 8 bases identical to TRBD1. Losses at the gene ends were 9 bases for V and 3 bases for J; bases not matched to a gene: 9. Germline V CDR1 and CDR2: WSHSY, SAAADI. The CDR3 length is 14 residues.

The chain uses TRBV18 and TRBJ1-1; D is ambiguous. V lost 2 bases and J lost 1, with 8 bases in between. Germline lookup yields CDR1 KGHSH and CDR2 LQKENI. This CDR3 spans 14 amino acids. This chain's CDR3 is CASSPRTSNTEAFF. The CDR3 coding sequence is TGTGCCAGCTCACCAAGGACCTCGAACACTGAAGCTTTCTTT.

The V and J genes are TRBV14 and TRBJ2-6; TRBD2 is a possible D gene (6 bases). From germline, CDR1 is SGHDN and CDR2 FVKESK. The CDR3 has 18 amino acids. Trimming stripped 4 bases from V and 1 base from J, with 17 bases between. This CDR3 reads CASSPGLLAYSGANVLTF. DNA of the CDR3: TGTGCCAGCAGCCCGGGACTTCTAGCCTATTCTGGGGCCAACGTCCTGACTTTC.

This clone was observed a few times. This chain links TRBV4-2 with TRBJ1-4, with unresolved D. Trimming took 2 bases from V and 8 from J, leaving 6 bases between them. This CDR3 region has 12 residues. In germline, CDR1 is LGHNA, CDR2 YNFKEQ. CDR3 nucleotide sequence: TGTGCCAGCAGCCAACCAAGGGAAAAACTGTTTTTT. Translation: CASSQPREKLFF.

The chain recombines TRBV5-1 with TRBJ2-3; tentatively, D is TRBD2 (5 bases). CDR1 and CDR2 (germline): SGHRS, YFSETQ. Between the trimmed V and J ends, which lost 4 bases and 0 bases, there was a span of 12 bases. CDR3 length equals 15 residues. The CDR3 coding sequence is TGCGCCAGCAGCCCCGGGATATCTAGCACAGATACGCAGTATTTT. It encodes CASSPGISSTDTQYF.

The V and J genes are TRBV7-2 and TRBJ2-5; the match to TRBD2 covers 9 bases. V shed 5 bases, J shed 5 bases, and the junction held 12 bases outside the gene matches. Germline lookup yields CDR1 SGHTA and CDR2 FQGNSA. The CDR3 length is 16 residues. CDR3 coding DNA: TGTGCCAGCAGCCCCCGTGCGGGGGGGCTAGGTGAGACCCAGTACTTC. It specifies CASSPRAGGLGETQYF.

V gene TRBV25-1 combines with J gene TRBJ1-2; D possibly corresponds to TRBD1 (6 bases). CDR3 length equals 14 residues. Trimming stripped 2 bases from V and 7 bases from J, with 14 bases between. Per germline, CDR1 MGHDK and CDR2 SYGVNS. The CDR3 protein is CASSEHRAASGYTF. The CDR3 DNA reads TGTGCCAGCAGTGAACACAGGGCAGCCTCTGGCTACACCTTC.

The chain joins TRBV6-5 to TRBJ2-1; 8 nucleotides line up with TRBD1. Trimming removed 6 bases from V and 0 bases from J; junction bases left unmatched: 1. This CDR3 is 14 amino acids long. The germline V gene encodes CDR1 MNHEY and CDR2 SVGAGI. DNA for the CDR3: TGTGCCAGCAGGGACAGGGCCTCCTACAATGAGCAGTTCTTC. Translated: CASRDRASYNEQFF.

The CDR3: CASSTSIYEQYF. CDR3 DNA: TGTGCCAGCAGCACCTCCATCTACGAGCAGTACTTC. The V and J genes are TRBV13 and TRBJ2-7, with D unclear. The germline V and J ends were trimmed by 5 bases and 3 bases, with 8 bases remaining between them. The CDR3 consists of 12 residues. The germline gives CDR1 PRHDT, CDR2 FYEKMQ (reference sequence).

This clone was found once. The chain links TRBV9 to TRBJ1-1; a weak D match, TRBD1 (6 bases). Germline V lookup: CDR1 SGDLS, CDR2 YYNGEE. Trimming removed 0 bases from V and 9 bases from J, with 12 bases in between. This CDR3 region has 13 residues. The CDR3 is CASSVAPGDKAFF. Here the CDR3 DNA reads TGTGCCAGCAGCGTAGCCCCGGGGGACAAAGCTTTCTTT. Variable domain in full (rest from reference TRBV9 and TRBJ1-1): DSGVTQTPKHLITATGQRVTLRCSPRSGDLSVYWYQQSLDQGLQFLIQYYNGEERAKGNILERFSAQQFPDLHSELNLSSLELGDSALYFCASSVAPGDKAFFGQGTRLTVV.

This sequence joins TRBV7-9 and TRBJ2-5, with 7 bases identical to TRBD2. V was clipped by 5 bases and J by 2 bases; unmatched bases: 11. This CDR3 is built from 16 residues. From germline, CDR1 is SEHNR and CDR2 FQNEAQ (reference sequence). CDR3 residues: CASSLGTTPKQETQYF. In DNA form, the CDR3 reads TGTGCCAGCAGCCTCGGGACTACCCCAAAGCAAGAGACCCAGTACTTC.

This chain connects TRBV5-1 to TRBJ1-5; D gene uncertain. Trimming removed 5 bases from V and 4 bases from J, with 10 bases in between. Germline CDR1 is SGHRS and CDR2 is YFSETQ. This CDR3 has 13 residues. This CDR3 reads CASRLDLNQPQHF. Here the CDR3 DNA reads TGCGCCAGCAGGCTGGATTTGAATCAGCCCCAGCATTTT. The variable domain in full, completed from reference TRBV5-1 and TRBJ1-5, reads KAGVTQTPRYLIKTRGQQVTLSCSPISGHRSVSWYQQTPGQGLQFLFEYFSETQRNKGNFPGRFSGRQFSNSRSEMNVSTLELGDSALYLCASRLDLNQPQHFGDGTRLSIL.

J is TRBJ2-7 and V is TRBV5-6; D call uncertain. This CDR3 has 14 residues. Trimming took off 4 bases at V and 0 bases at J, with 11 bases between the two ends. CDR1 and CDR2 (germline): SGHDT, YYEEEE. CDR3 nucleotide sequence: TGTGCCAGCAGCCCCATATGGGGCTCCTACGAGCAGTACTTC. It is translated as CASSPIWGSYEQYF.

V usage is TRBV10-3 and J usage is TRBJ1-1; 8 nucleotides agree with TRBD1. The CDR3 covers 14 residues. V lost 4 bases and J lost 7; bases outside the gene matches: 8. CDR1 is ENHRY and CDR2 is SYGVKD in the germline V gene. CDR3 bases: TGTGCCATCAGTGGTGGGGGACAGGTGTTTGAAGCTTTCTTT. This encodes CAISGGGQVFEAFF.